The 7 T cell receptor beta chains below all came from one sample that was sequenced in a study of T cell repertoires in cytomegalovirus infection. MiXCR, applied by TCRdb to the reads, yields one record per CDR3 protein. The table records some 560,000 distinct CDR3 sequences, almost 40% of them present only once. These receptors have no known antigen. The source material was cultured PBMCs, sampled from culture after CMV antigen stimulation. These receptors were taken from a human donor in good health (CMV status not recorded). Some clones in this sample may be carry-over from other donors' samples.

The chain uses TRBV19 and TRBJ1-2; 10 bases align to TRBD1. V was clipped by 3 bases and J by 5 bases; unmatched bases: 3. CDR1 is LNHDA and CDR2 is SQIVND in the germline V gene (reference sequence). The CDR3 is 14 amino acids. This CDR3 reads CASSIRQGAYGYTF. The CDR3 bases are TGTGCCAGTAGTATCCGACAGGGGGCGTATGGCTACACCTTC.

This clonotype was picked up many times. The rearrangement links TRBV7-2 to TRBJ2-7, with 7 bases lining up with TRBD1. This CDR3 comprises 14 residues. The V segment lost 5 bases and the J segment 1 base; nucleotides outside the gene matches: 5. Germline V gives CDR1 SGHTA, CDR2 FQGNSA. CDR3 bases: TGTGCCAGCAGCAGATGGGGACAGTCCTACGAGCAGTACTTC. This codes for CASSRWGQSYEQYF.

J is TRBJ2-1 and V is TRBV12-3 or TRBV12-4, with D perhaps matching TRBD1 (5 bases). The CDR3 length is 16 residues. Trimming left V 0 bases short and J 10 bases short, with 19 bases between. In DNA form, the CDR3 reads TGTGCCAGCAGTTTAGCGGATCAGGGAAGCGTGATCGAGCAGTTCTTC. This sequence encodes CASSLADQGSVIEQFF.

This clonotype has a count of ten or more. The V and J genes are TRBV7-9 and TRBJ2-5; D unclear. CDR1 is SEHNR, CDR2 FQNEAQ, per germline (reference sequence). Trimming cost V 6 bases and J 0 bases, with 5 bases left between them. The CDR3 contains 12 residues. CDR3 sequence (DNA): TGTGCCAGCAGTTTAAACCAAGAGACCCAGTACTTC. Translated, it gives CASSLNQETQYF.

This clonotype has just a few counts. The chain carries TRBV7-8 and TRBJ2-3; possibly TRBD1 for D (8 bases). This CDR3 has 16 amino acids. The germline gives CDR1 SGHVS, CDR2 FQNEAQ. Deletions cut 5 bases from V and 2 bases from J, with 17 bases between. CDR3 amino acids: CASSTRTGTITDTQYF. The CDR3 DNA reads TGTGCCAGCAGCACCCGGACAGGGACTATCACAGATACGCAGTATTTT.

This chain joins TRBV6-2 or TRBV6-3 and TRBJ1-4; D gene uncertain. The CDR3 runs to 14 residues. Between the trimmed V and J ends, which lost 2 bases and 8 bases, there was a span of 12 bases. Germline CDR1 and CDR2: MNHEY and SVGEGT. CDR3 sequence: CASSYGARWEKLFF. CDR3 bases: TGTGCCAGCAGTTACGGAGCCAGATGGGAAAAACTGTTTTTT.

The CDR3 is CASSYSGRRDSPLHF. In nucleotides, the CDR3 is TGTGCCAGCAGTTACTCGGGGCGGCGCGATTCACCCCTCCACTTT. The V gene is TRBV6-5, the J gene TRBJ1-6; TRBD1 is a possible D gene (5 bases). There are 15 residues in the CDR3. Germline lookup yields CDR1 MNHEY and CDR2 SVGAGI. The V end lost 0 bases, the J end lost 8 bases, and 11 bases lay between the germline ends.